This TCR beta chain is from a study of T cell responses to AZD1222 COVID-19 vaccine. In regard to this clone: The target antigen is unknown.

V shed 4 bases and J shed 6 bases, with 16 bases lying between them. The CDR3 consists of 14 residues. Germline V lookup: CDR1 SGHNT, CDR2 YYREEE (reference sequence). Study-level findings and limits: Nearly half of spike-specific TCRs reportedly go after variant regions that carry no mutations.

TCRdb's table, derived via immunoSEQ multiplex PCR, lists solely in-frame clones and lacks some. The sample yields over 150,000 clones, 88% seen once. This receptor was identified in an adult in good health. This chain joins TRBV5-4 and TRBJ1-1; perhaps TRBD1 as D (6 bases). The sequenced sample was peripheral blood, obtained on day 0 of AZD1222 vaccination. CDR3 sequence (DNA): TGTGCCAGCAGCCTCCCGGGGGGGGCAGCTGAAGCTTTCTTT. Protein sequence: CASSLPGGAAEAFF.